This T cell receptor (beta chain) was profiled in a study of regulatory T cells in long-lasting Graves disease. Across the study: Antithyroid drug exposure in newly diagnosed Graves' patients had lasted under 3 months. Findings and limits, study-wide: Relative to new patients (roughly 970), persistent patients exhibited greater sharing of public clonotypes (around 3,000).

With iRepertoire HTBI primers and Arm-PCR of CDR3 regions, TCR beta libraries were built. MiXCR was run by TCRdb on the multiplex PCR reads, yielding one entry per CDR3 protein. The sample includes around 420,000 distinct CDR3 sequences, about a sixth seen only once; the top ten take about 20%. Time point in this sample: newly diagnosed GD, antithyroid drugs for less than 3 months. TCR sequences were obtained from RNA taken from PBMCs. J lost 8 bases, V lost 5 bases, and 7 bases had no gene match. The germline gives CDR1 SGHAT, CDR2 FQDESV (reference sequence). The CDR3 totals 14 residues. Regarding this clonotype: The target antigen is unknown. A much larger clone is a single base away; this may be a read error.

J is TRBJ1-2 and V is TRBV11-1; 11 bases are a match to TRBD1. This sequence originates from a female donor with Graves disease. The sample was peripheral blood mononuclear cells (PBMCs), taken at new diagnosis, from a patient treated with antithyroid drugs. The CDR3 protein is CASSAGTGGRGYTF. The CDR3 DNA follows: TGTGCCAGCAGCGCCGGGACAGGGGGTCGAGGCTACACCTTC.